The 6 T cell receptor beta chains below were found in one sample sequenced in a study of cytomegalovirus exposure and HLA in healthy donors. PCR used 60 Vbeta primers and 13 Jbeta primers. Assay used: immunoSEQ multiplex PCR; TCRdb lists only in-frame clones, some missing. Counted here are 150,000 to 200,000 clones, roughly 85% occurring once; the ten biggest clones make up more than 12%. Specimen: PBMCs. These receptors all stem from a man aged 50 to 60 in good health and CMV-seropositive.

The J gene is TRBJ1-2, the V gene TRBV19, with 7 positions matching TRBD1. The CDR3 spans 13 residues. The V and J ends lost 4 bases and 2 bases, in that order; junction bases with no gene match: 1. CDR1 and CDR2 (germline): LNHDA, SQIVND (reference sequence). CDR3 nucleotides: TGTGCCAGTAGTACGACAGGGAACTATGGCTACACCTTC. It codes for CASSTTGNYGYTF.

V and J are TRBV20-1 and TRBJ2-5; D is perhaps TRBD1 (5 bases). The CDR3 sequence is 10 residues long. V was clipped by 3 bases and J by 9 bases, with 8 bases between them. CDR1 and CDR2 (germline): DFQATT, SNEGSKA (reference sequence). The CDR3 coding sequence is TGCAGTGCTAGCGAAGGGGCCCAGTACTTC. Translated: CSASEGAQYF.

V is TRBV27 and J is TRBJ1-1; TRBD1 matches 11 bases. J was trimmed by 11 bases and V by 0 bases; bases with no gene match: 5. In germline, CDR1 is MNHEY, CDR2 SMNVEV (reference sequence). This CDR3 contains 14 residues. The CDR3 loop is CASSLSGQGAKAFF. Here the CDR3 DNA reads TGTGCCAGCAGTTTATCAGGACAGGGGGCTAAGGCTTTCTTT.

The rearrangement links TRBV5-1 to TRBJ2-1; 10 nucleotides match TRBD1. The CDR3 is made up of 15 amino acids. J lost 6 bases, V lost 5 bases, and 8 bases had no gene match. CDR1 and CDR2 from the germline V gene are SGHRS and YFSETQ. The CDR3 DNA follows: TGCGCCAGCAGACAGACAGGGGGCACGGGCAATGAGCAGTTCTTC. Encoded protein: CASRQTGGTGNEQFF.

In nucleotides, the CDR3 is TGCGCCAGCAGCCAAGAGCAGGGGGAGGCTTCACCCCTCCACTTT. Its translation is CASSQEQGEASPLHF. The rearrangement joins TRBV4-1 to TRBJ1-6; 7 nucleotides line up with TRBD1. Germline lookup yields CDR1 MGHRA and CDR2 YSYEKL. CDR3 length equals 15 residues. After removal of 0 bases from V and 9 bases from J, the junction contained 5 bases not matched to a gene.

This chain connects TRBV2 to TRBJ2-7, with D unclear. Per germline, CDR1 SNHLY and CDR2 FYNNEI. The V end lost 3 bases, the J end lost 0 bases, and 6 bases lay between the germline ends. This CDR3 region has 13 residues. The DNA of the CDR3 is TGTGCCAGCAGTGACAGACTCTCCTACGAGCAGTACGTC. Amino acid sequence: CASSDRLSYEQYV.